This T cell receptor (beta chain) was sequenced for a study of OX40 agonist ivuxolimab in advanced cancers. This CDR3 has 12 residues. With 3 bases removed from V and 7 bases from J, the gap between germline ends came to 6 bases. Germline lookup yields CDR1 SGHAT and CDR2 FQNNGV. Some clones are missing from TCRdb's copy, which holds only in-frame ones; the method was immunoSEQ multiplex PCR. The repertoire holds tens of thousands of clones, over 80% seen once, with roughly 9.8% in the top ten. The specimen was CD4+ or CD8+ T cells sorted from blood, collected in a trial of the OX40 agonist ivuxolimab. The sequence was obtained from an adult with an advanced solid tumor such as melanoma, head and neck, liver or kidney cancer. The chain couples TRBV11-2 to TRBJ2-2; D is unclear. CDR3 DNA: TGTGCCAGCAGCTTCGTGGGCGGGGAGCTGTTTTTT. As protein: CASSFVGGELFF.